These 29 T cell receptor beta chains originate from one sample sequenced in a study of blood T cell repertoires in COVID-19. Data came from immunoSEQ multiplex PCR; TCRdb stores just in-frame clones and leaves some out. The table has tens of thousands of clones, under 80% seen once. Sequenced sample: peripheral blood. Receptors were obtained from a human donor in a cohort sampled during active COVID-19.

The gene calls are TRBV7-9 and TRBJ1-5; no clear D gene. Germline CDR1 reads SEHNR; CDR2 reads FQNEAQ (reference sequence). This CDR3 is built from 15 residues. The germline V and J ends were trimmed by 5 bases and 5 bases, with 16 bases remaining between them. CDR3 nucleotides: TGTGCCAGCAGCGAGCGCGGAGACCGAGATCAGCCCCAGCATTTT. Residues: CASSERGDRDQPQHF.

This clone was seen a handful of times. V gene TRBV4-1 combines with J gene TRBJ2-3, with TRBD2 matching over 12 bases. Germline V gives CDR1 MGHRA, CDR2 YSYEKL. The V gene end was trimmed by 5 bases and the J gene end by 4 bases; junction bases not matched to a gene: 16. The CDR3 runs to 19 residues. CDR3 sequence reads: CASSAQALAGGLGADTQYF. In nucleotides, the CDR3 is TGCGCCAGCAGCGCCCAAGCCCTAGCGGGGGGGCTTGGCGCAGATACGCAGTATTTT.

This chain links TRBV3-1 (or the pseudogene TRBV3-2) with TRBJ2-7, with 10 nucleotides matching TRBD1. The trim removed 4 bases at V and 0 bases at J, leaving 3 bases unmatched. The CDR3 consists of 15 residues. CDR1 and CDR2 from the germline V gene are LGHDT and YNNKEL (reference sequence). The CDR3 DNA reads TGTGCCAGCAGCCTGGGGACAGGGGTCTCCTACGAGCAGTACTTC. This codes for CASSLGTGVSYEQYF.

CDR3 protein: CASSPRTGTTYEQYF. Written as DNA, the CDR3 is TGTGCCAGCAGCCCCAGGACAGGGACCACCTACGAGCAGTACTTC. V and J are TRBV7-2 and TRBJ2-7; the match to TRBD1 covers 8 bases. Germline V gene data show CDR1 as SGHTA and CDR2 as FQGNSA. V was pared by 5 bases and J by 2 bases, with 8 bases of the junction left unmatched. The CDR3 runs to 15 residues.

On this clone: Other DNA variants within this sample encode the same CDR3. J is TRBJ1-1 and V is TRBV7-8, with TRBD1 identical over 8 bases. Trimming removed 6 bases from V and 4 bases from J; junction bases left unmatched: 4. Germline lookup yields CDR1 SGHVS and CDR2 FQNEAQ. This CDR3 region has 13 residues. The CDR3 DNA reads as TGTGCCAGCAGTCTTACAGGGGGCACTGAAGCTTTCTTT. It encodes CASSLTGGTEAFF.

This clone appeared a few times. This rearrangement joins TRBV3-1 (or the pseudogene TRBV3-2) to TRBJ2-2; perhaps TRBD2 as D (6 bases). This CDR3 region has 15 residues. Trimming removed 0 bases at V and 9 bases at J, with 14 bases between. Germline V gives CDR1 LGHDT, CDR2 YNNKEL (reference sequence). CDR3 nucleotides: TGTGCCAGCAGCCAAGATACCTCGGACTATCGGGAGCTGTTTTTT. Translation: CASSQDTSDYRELFF.

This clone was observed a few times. This CDR3 reads CASSSGQGARGYTF. The CDR3 DNA follows: TGTGCCAGCAGCTCAGGACAGGGGGCTCGAGGCTACACCTTC. The J gene is TRBJ1-2, the V gene TRBV11-2; 11 positions match TRBD1. Trimming removed 4 bases from V and 8 bases from J; junction bases left unmatched: 6. CDR1 SGHAT and CDR2 FQNNGV come from the germline V gene. This CDR3 contains 14 residues.

This CDR3 is CASSQERLAGIYNEQFF. In DNA, the CDR3 is TGCGCCAGCAGCCAAGAGAGGCTAGCGGGTATCTACAATGAGCAGTTCTTC. This chain uses TRBV4-1 with TRBJ2-1; 8 nucleotides match TRBD2. The CDR3 extends over 17 amino acids. In germline, CDR1 is MGHRA, CDR2 YSYEKL. Unmatched junction bases numbered 7, after V lost 0 bases and J lost 3 bases.

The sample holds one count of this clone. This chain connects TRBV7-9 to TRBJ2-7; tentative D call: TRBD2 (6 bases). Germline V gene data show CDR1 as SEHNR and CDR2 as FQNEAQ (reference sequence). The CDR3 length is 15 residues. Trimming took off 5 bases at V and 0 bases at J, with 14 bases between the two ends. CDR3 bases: TGTGCCAGCAGCCCGGCGCTCGGGAGCTCCTACGAGCAGTACTTC. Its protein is CASSPALGSSYEQYF.

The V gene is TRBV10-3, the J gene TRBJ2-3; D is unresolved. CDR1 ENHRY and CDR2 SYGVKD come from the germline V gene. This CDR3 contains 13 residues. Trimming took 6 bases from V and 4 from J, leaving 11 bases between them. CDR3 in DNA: TGTGCCATCAGGCCCTCATCGGCAGATACGCAGTATTTT. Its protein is CAIRPSSADTQYF.

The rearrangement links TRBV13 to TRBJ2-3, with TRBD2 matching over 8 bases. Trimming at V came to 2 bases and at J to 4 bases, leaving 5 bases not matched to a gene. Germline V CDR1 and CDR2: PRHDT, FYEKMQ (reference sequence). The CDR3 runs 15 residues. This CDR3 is CASSLSGGRSDTQYF. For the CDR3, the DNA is TGTGCCAGCAGCTTAAGCGGGGGCCGATCAGATACGCAGTATTTT.

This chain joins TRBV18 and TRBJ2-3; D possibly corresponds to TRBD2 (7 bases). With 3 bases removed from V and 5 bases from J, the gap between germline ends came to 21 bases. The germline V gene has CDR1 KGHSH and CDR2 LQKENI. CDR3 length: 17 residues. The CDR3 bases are TGTGCCAGCTCACCCCGGGGTCCGGGGGGCCGACAAGATACGCAGTATTTT. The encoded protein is CASSPRGPGGRQDTQYF. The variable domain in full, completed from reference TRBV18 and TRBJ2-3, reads NAGVMQNPRHLVRRRGQEARLRCSPMKGHSHVYWYRQLPEEGLKFMVYLQKENIIDESGMPKERFSAEFPKEGPSILRIQQVVRGDSAAYFCASSPRGPGGRQDTQYFGPGTRLTVL.

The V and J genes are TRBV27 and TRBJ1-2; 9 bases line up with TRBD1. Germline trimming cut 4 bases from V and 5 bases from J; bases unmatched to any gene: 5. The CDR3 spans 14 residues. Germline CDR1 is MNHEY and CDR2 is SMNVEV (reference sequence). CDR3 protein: CASSSGQGLYGYTF. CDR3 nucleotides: TGTGCCAGCAGTTCGGGACAGGGATTGTATGGCTACACCTTC.

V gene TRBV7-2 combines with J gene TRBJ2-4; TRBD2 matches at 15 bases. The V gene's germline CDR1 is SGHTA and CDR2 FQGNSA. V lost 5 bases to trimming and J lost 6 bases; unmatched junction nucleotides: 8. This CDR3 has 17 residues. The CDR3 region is CASSTRTSGGAGNIQYF. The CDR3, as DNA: TGTGCCAGCAGCACCCGGACTAGCGGGGGGGCCGGAAACATTCAGTACTTC.

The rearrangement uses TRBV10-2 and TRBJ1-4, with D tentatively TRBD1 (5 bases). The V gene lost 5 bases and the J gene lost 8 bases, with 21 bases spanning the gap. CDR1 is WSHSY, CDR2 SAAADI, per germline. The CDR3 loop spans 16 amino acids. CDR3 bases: TGCGCCAGCAGTTGGGGGGTCCTCGGGGCAAGGGAAAAACTGTTTTTT. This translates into CASSWGVLGAREKLFF.

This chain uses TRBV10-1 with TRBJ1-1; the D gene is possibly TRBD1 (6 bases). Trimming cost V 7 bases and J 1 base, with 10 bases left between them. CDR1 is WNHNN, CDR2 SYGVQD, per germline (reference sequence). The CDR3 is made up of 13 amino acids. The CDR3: CASTRGANTEAFF. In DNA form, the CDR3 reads TGCGCCAGCACGCGGGGGGCGAACACTGAAGCTTTCTTT.

CDR3 sequence: CASSPQAGGDIVQFF. In DNA, the CDR3 is TGTGCCAGCAGCCCTCAAGCGGGAGGGGACATTGTGCAGTTCTTC. The chain uses TRBV9 and TRBJ2-1; 10 bases line up with TRBD2. Germline loops: CDR1 SGDLS, CDR2 YYNGEE. V dropped 4 bases and J dropped 12; count of bases not matched to a gene: 13. The CDR3 extends over 15 amino acids.

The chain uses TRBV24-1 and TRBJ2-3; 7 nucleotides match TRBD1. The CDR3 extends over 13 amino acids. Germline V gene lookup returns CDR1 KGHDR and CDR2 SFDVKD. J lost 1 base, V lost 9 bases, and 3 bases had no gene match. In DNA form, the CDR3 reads TGTGCCACCGGGGACAGTGGCACAGATACGCAGTATTTT. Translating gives CATGDSGTDTQYF.

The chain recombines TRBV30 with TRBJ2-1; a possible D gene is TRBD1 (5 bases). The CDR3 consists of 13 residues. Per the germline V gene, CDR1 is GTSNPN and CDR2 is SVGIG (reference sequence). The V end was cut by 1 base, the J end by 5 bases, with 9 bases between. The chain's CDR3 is CAWSDRGHNEQFF. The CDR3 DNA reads TGTGCCTGGAGTGATAGGGGCCACAATGAGCAGTTCTTC.

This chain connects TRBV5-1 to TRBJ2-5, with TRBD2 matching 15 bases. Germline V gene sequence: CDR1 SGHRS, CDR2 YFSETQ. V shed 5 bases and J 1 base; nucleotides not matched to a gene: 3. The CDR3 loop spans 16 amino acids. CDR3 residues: CASSPGLAGGQETQYF. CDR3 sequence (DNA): TGCGCCAGCAGTCCGGGACTAGCGGGGGGCCAAGAGACCCAGTACTTC.

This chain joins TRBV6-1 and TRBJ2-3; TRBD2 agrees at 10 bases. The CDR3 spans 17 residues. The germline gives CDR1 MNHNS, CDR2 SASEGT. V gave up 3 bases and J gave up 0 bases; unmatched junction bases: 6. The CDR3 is CASSEGLAPPSTDTQYF. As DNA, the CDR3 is TGTGCCAGCAGTGAGGGACTAGCGCCACCAAGCACAGATACGCAGTATTTT.

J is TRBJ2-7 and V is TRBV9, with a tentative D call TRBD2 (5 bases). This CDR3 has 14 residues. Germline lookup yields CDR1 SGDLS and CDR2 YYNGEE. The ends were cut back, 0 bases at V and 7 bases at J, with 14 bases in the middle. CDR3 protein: CASSVGPGLEEQYF. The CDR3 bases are TGTGCCAGCAGCGTAGGGCCAGGACTCGAAGAGCAGTACTTC. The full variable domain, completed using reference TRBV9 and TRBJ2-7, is DSGVTQTPKHLITATGQRVTLRCSPRSGDLSVYWYQQSLDQGLQFLIQYYNGEERAKGNILERFSAQQFPDLHSELNLSSLELGDSALYFCASSVGPGLEEQYFGPGTRLTVT.

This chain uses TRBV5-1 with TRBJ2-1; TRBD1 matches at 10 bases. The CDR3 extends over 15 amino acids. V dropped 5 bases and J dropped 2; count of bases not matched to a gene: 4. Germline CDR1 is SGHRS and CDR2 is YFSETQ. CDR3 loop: CASRYDRGPYNEQFF. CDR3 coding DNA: TGCGCCAGCAGATACGACAGGGGGCCCTACAATGAGCAGTTCTTC. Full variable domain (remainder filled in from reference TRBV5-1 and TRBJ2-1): KAGVTQTPRYLIKTRGQQVTLSCSPISGHRSVSWYQQTPGQGLQFLFEYFSETQRNKGNFPGRFSGRQFSNSRSEMNVSTLELGDSALYLCASRYDRGPYNEQFFGPGTRLTVL.

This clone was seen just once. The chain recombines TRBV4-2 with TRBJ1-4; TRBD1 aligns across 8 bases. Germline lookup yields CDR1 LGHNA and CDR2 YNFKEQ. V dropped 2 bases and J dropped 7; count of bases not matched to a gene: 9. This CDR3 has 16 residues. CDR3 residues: CASSQNPGQALEKLFF. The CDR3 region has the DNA TGTGCCAGCAGCCAAAATCCGGGACAGGCCCTTGAAAAACTGTTTTTT.

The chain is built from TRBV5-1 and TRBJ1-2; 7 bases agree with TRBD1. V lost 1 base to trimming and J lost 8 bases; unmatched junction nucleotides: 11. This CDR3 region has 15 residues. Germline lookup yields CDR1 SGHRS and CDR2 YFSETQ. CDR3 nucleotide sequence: TGCGCCAGCAGCTTGTTACAGGGGACACCCATGGGCTACACCTTC. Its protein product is CASSLLQGTPMGYTF.

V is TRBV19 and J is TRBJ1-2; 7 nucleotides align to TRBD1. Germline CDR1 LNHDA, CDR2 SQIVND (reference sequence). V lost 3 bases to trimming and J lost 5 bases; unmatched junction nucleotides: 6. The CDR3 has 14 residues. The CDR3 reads CASSIPTGDYGYTF. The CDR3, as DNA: TGTGCCAGTAGTATCCCCACAGGGGATTATGGCTACACCTTC.

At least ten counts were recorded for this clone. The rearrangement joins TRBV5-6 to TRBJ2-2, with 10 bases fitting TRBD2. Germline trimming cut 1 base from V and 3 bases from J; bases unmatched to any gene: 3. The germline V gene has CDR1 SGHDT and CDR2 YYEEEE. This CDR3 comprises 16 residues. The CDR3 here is CASSLLAGGDTGELFF. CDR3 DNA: TGTGCCAGCAGCTTGTTAGCGGGGGGTGACACCGGGGAGCTGTTTTTT.

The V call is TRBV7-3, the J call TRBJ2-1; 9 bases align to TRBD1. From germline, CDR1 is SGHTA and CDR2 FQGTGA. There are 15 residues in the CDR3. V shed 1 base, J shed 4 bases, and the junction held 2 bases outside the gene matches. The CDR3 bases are TGTGCCAGCAGCTTAAGGGACAGGGCTTACAATGAGCAGTTCTTC. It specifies CASSLRDRAYNEQFF.

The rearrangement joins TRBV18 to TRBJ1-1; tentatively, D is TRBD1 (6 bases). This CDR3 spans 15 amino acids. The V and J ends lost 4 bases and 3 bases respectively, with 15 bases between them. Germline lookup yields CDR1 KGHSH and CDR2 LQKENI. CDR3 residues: CASSQTAQGHTEAFF. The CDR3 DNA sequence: TGTGCCAGCTCACAGACAGCACAGGGCCACACTGAAGCTTTCTTT.